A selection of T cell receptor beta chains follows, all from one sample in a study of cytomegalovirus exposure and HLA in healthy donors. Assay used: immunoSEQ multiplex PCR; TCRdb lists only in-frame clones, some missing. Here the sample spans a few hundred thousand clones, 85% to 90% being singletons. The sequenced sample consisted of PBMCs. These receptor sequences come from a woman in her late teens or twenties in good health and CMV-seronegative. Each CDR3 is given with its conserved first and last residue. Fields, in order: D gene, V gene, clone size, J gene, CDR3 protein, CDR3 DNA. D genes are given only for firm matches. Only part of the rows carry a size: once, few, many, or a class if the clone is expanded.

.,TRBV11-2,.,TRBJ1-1,CASSPIQGITEAFF,TGTGCCAGCAGTCCCATCCAGGGAATCACTGAAGCTTTCTTT
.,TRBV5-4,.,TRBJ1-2,CASGEQGVYGYTF,TGTGCCAGCGGGGAACAGGGTGTCTATGGCTACACCTTC
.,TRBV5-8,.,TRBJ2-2,CASSLGPGELFF,TGTGCCAGCAGTCTTGGCCCCGGGGAGCTGTTTTTT
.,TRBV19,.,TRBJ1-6,CASNQGILGNSPLHF,TGTGCCAGTAATCAGGGTATTTTAGGGAATTCACCCCTCCACTTT
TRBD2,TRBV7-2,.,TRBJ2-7,CASSTGLNYEQYF,TGTGCCAGCAGCACGGGACTAAATTACGAGCAGTACTTC
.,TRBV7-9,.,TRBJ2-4,CASSYGRGYKNIQYF,TGTGCCAGCAGCTACGGGCGGGGATACAAAAACATTCAGTACTTC
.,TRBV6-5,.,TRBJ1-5,CASSYSLGSNQPQHF,TGTGCCAGCAGTTACTCGCTCGGTAGCAATCAGCCCCAGCATTTT
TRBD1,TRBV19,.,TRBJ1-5,CASSHPRRQGDRPQHF,TGTGCCAGTAGTCACCCCCGGAGACAGGGTGATCGGCCCCAGCATTTT
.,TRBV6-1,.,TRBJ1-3,CASSDNAGFSWGNTIYF,TGTGCCAGCAGTGACAATGCAGGGTTTAGTTGGGGAAACACCATATATTTT
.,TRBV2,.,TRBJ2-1,CASTPLALSSYNEQFF,TGTGCCAGCACCCCCCTAGCTCTGAGCTCCTACAATGAGCAGTTCTTC
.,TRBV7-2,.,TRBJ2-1,CASSFTRVSDNEQFF,TGTGCCAGCAGCTTTACGAGGGTCTCTGACAATGAGCAGTTCTTC
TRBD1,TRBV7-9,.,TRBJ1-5,CSSSRDRGPSNQPQHF,TGTTCCAGCAGCAGGGACAGGGGGCCGAGCAATCAGCCCCAGCATTTT
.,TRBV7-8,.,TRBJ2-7,CASSRIRRDEQYF,TGTGCCAGCAGCCGAATTCGCAGGGACGAGCAGTACTTC
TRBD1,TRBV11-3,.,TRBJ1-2,CASSPTTGGGGYTF,TGTGCCAGCAGCCCAACCACAGGGGGAGGTGGCTACACCTTC
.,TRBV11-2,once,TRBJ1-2,CASSLDTVYGYTF,TGTGCCAGCAGCTTAGATACAGTCTATGGCTACACCTTC
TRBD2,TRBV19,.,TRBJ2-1,CASSIDKTSGGHNEQFF,TGTGCCAGTAGTATAGATAAGACTAGCGGGGGACACAATGAGCAGTTCTTC
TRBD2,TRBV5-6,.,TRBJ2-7,CASSFISSGPYEQYF,TGTGCCAGCAGCTTTATCTCTAGCGGACCCTACGAGCAGTACTTC
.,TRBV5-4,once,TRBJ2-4,CASSLDSAKNIQYF,TGTGCCAGCAGCTTGGACTCAGCCAAAAACATTCAGTACTTC
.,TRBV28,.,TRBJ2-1,CASSPSSAESYNEQFF,TGTGCCAGCAGTCCTTCTTCAGCGGAGTCCTACAATGAGCAGTTCTTC
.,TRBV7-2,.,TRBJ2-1,CASSLEKTTNEQFF,TGTGCCAGCAGCTTAGAAAAGACTACCAATGAGCAGTTCTTC
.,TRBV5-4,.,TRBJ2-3,CASSGTGTSTDTQYF,TGTGCCAGCTCAGGGACCGGGACTAGCACAGATACGCAGTATTTT
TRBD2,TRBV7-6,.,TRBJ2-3,CASSSGLAGSDTQYF,TGTGCCAGCAGCTCGGGACTAGCGGGATCAGATACGCAGTATTTT
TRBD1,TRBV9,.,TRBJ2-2,CASSVGDRGRTGELFF,TGTGCCAGCAGCGTAGGGGACAGGGGGCGGACCGGGGAGCTGTTTTTT
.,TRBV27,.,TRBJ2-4,CAVSGVPLAKNIQYF,TGTGCCGTTTCAGGGGTCCCCTTAGCCAAAAACATTCAGTACTTC